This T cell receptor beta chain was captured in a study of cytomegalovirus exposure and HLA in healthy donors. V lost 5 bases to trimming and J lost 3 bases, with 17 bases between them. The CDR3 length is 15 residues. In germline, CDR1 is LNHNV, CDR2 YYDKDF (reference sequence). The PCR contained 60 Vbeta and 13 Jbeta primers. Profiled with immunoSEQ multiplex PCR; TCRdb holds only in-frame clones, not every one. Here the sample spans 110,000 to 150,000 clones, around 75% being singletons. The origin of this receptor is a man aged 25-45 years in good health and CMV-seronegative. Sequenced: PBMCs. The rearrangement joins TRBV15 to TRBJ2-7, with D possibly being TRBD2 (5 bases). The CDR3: CATSEGVGDIYEQYF. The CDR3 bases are TGTGCCACCAGCGAGGGCGTGGGAGACATCTACGAGCAGTACTTC.